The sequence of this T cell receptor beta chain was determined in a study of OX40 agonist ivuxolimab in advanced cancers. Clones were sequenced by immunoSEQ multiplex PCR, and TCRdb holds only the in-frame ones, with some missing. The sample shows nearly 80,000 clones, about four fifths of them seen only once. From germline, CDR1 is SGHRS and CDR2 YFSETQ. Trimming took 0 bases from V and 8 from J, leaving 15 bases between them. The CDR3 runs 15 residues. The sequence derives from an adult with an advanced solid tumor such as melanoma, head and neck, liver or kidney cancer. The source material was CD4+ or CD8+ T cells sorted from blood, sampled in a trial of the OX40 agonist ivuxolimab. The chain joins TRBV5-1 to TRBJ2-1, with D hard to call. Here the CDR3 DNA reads TGCGCCAGCAGCTTGGCCTGGTCGCGTACGGATGAGCAGTTCTTC. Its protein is CASSLAWSRTDEQFF.